The 14 T cell receptor beta chains presented below share a single source sample, sequenced in a study of cytomegalovirus exposure and HLA in healthy donors. Primers included in the PCR were 60 Vbeta and 13 Jbeta primers. TCRdb's table, derived via immunoSEQ multiplex PCR, lists solely in-frame clones and lacks some. The sample has over 130,000 clones, around 75% seen once. The sample taken for sequencing was PBMCs. All receptors come from a woman younger than 45 in good health and CMV-seronegative.

The V and J genes are TRBV29-1 and TRBJ1-2, with D perhaps matching TRBD1 (5 bases). The CDR3 is made up of 11 amino acids. V was cut by 3 bases and J by 6 bases, with 8 bases left in between. Germline lookup yields CDR1 SQVTM and CDR2 ANQGSEA. CDR3 sequence (DNA): TGCAGCGTTGATGGGACTGATGGCTACACCTTC. Its protein is CSVDGTDGYTF.

The chain uses TRBV6-6 and TRBJ2-7; the D is unclear. Germline V gene lookup returns CDR1 MNHNY and CDR2 SVGAGI (reference sequence). V was shortened by 5 bases and J by 5 bases, with 13 bases between the two germline ends. There are 13 residues in the CDR3. The CDR3 loop is CASSPGRAHEQYF. CDR3 in DNA: TGTGCCAGCAGTCCAGGTAGAGCCCACGAGCAGTACTTC.

This clone has just a few counts. V and J are TRBV28 and TRBJ2-3, with TRBD2 identical over 12 bases. Germline CDR1 MDHEN, CDR2 SYDVKM. The CDR3 contains 14 residues. V shed 6 bases, J shed 4 bases, and the junction held 2 bases outside the gene matches. The CDR3 region is CASRLAGGPDTQYF. CDR3 bases: TGTGCCAGCAGACTAGCGGGGGGACCAGATACGCAGTATTTT. Full variable domain (rest looked up from reference TRBV28 and TRBJ2-3): DVKVTQSSRYLVKRTGEKVFLECVQDMDHENMFWYRQDPGLGLRLIYFSYDVKMKEKGDIPEGYSVSREKKERFSLILESASTNQTSMYLCASRLAGGPDTQYFGPGTRLTVL.

The chain uses TRBV9 and TRBJ2-1; 8 nucleotides line up with TRBD2. CDR3 size: 16 residues. The trim removed 3 bases at V and 3 bases at J, leaving 8 bases unmatched. CDR1 is SGDLS and CDR2 is YYNGEE in the germline V gene. The CDR3 reads CASSAGGAGGYNEQFF. CDR3 sequence (DNA): TGTGCCAGCAGCGCCGGGGGGGCGGGAGGCTACAATGAGCAGTTCTTC.

The rearrangement links TRBV19 to TRBJ1-6; 8 nucleotides align to TRBD1. V shed 6 bases and J 6 bases; nucleotides not matched to a gene: 7. Germline lookup yields CDR1 LNHDA and CDR2 SQIVND (reference sequence). There are 15 residues in the CDR3. The DNA of the CDR3 is TGTGCCAGTAGCCCGGGACAGGCATTTAATTCACCCCTCCACTTT. Translation: CASSPGQAFNSPLHF.

The chain recombines TRBV28 with TRBJ2-7, with TRBD2 identical over 13 bases. Germline values: CDR1 MDHEN, CDR2 SYDVKM. The CDR3 loop spans 16 amino acids. Losses at the gene ends were 5 bases for V and 3 bases for J; bases not matched to a gene: 7. As DNA, the CDR3 is TGTGCCAGCAGTCCAGGGACTAGCGGGGCCCTCTACGAGCAGTACGTC. Translating gives CASSPGTSGALYEQYV.

The chain couples TRBV28 to TRBJ2-1; 8 nucleotides line up with TRBD1. The V gene's germline CDR1 is MDHEN and CDR2 SYDVKM. CDR3 size: 14 residues. V lost 10 bases, J lost 9 bases, and 14 bases stayed unmatched. The DNA for the CDR3 is TGTGCCACTAGCCCGGGACAGGCTCCTGGTGAGCAGTTCTTC. It encodes CATSPGQAPGEQFF.

The CDR3 spells CASSPQGVYQETQYF. DNA of the CDR3: TGTGCCAGCAGTCCCCAGGGGGTCTACCAAGAGACCCAGTACTTC. The chain carries TRBV6-6 and TRBJ2-5; 7 nucleotides agree with TRBD1. This CDR3 region has 15 residues. CDR1 and CDR2 (germline): MNHNY, SVGAGI (reference sequence). Germline trimming cut 5 bases from V and 0 bases from J; bases unmatched to any gene: 6.

The rearrangement joins TRBV9 to TRBJ2-1; 9 bases line up with TRBD2. Germline assignment: CDR1 SGDLS and CDR2 YYNGEE. J was trimmed by 4 bases and V by 3 bases; bases with no gene match: 5. There are 15 residues in the CDR3. Written as DNA, the CDR3 is TGTGCCAGCAGCGCCGAAGCGGGGGGATACAATGAGCAGTTCTTC. As protein: CASSAEAGGYNEQFF.

The chain employs TRBV19 and TRBJ2-2; D not certain. This CDR3 comprises 14 residues. V was trimmed by 8 bases and J by 1 base, leaving 11 bases between them. Germline lookup yields CDR1 LNHDA and CDR2 SQIVND (reference sequence). Here the CDR3 reads CASLKRGNTGELFF. The CDR3 DNA reads as TGTGCCAGTTTGAAACGAGGGAACACCGGGGAGCTGTTTTTT. The whole variable domain, filled in from reference TRBV19 and TRBJ2-2, reads DGGITQSPKYLFRKEGQNVTLSCEQNLNHDAMYWYRQDPGQGLRLIYYSQIVNDFQKGDIAEGYSVSREKKESFPLTVTSAQKNPTAFYLCASLKRGNTGELFFGEGSRLTVL.

The V gene is TRBV11-2, the J gene TRBJ1-2, with 7 bases identical to TRBD1. V trimming: 2 bases; J trimming: 7 bases; junction bases outside the gene matches: 4. In germline, CDR1 is SGHAT, CDR2 FQNNGV. This CDR3 has 13 residues. This CDR3 reads CASSLFRGSGYTF. The DNA for the CDR3 is TGTGCCAGCAGCTTATTCAGGGGGTCTGGCTACACCTTC.

In this sample, this clone turned up a few times. The gene calls are TRBV5-1 and TRBJ1-2; possibly TRBD1 for D (5 bases). The CDR3 totals 14 residues. Between the trimmed V and J ends, which lost 5 bases and 2 bases, there was a span of 13 bases. CDR1 and CDR2 from the germline V gene are SGHRS and YFSETQ. The CDR3 is CASRAGEGNYGYTF. The CDR3 nucleotides read TGCGCCAGCAGAGCTGGGGAGGGGAACTATGGCTACACCTTC.

As regards this clone: Because the CDR3's place on the DNA is in doubt, the DNA is left out and the CDR3 is given as listed by TCRdb. The chain couples TRBV30 to TRBJ2-7; the table gives TRBD2 as D, unverified against the DNA. Germline V gives CDR1 GTSNPN, CDR2 SVGIG (reference sequence). The CDR3 contains 17 residues when both ends are counted. The CDR3 protein is CAWSTSGGRQRSYEQYF.

The rearrangement uses TRBV7-8 and TRBJ2-1, with D unresolved. Germline V lookup: CDR1 SGHVS, CDR2 FQNEAQ. CDR3 length: 17 residues. V dropped 1 base and J dropped 6 bases, with 19 bases sitting between them. This chain's CDR3 is CASSLGPYAAAFNEQFF. DNA for the CDR3: TGTGCCAGCAGCTTAGGGCCATACGCGGCAGCTTTCAATGAGCAGTTCTTC. Full variable domain (missing parts from reference TRBV7-8 and TRBJ2-1): GAGVSQSPRYKVAKRGQDVALRCDPISGHVSLFWYQQALGQGPEFLTYFQNEAQLDKSGLPSDRFFAERPEGSVSTLKIQRTQQEDSAVYLCASSLGPYAAAFNEQFFGPGTRLTVL.